This is a list of T cell receptor beta chains from one sample in a study of shared clonotypes between healthy human individuals. Clones were read by immunoSEQ multiplex PCR, and TCRdb kept only the in-frame ones, dropping some. The table records approximately 740,000 clones, over 65% of them present only once. Sequenced input: memory CD4+ T cells sorted from blood. The receptors were gathered from a woman aged 25 to 45 in good health. The CDR3 runs from the conserved cysteine through the conserved F or W. The D gene is left open where the match is weak. Size is omitted from some rows. Given values are once, few, many or a class for expanded clones.

j_call | d_call | v_call | clone_size | cdr3_aa | cdr3_nt
TRBJ2-1 | TRBD2 | TRBV30 | . | CAEAGAGNEQFF | TGTGCAGAAGCGGGAGCGGGGAATGAGCAGTTCTTC
TRBJ2-3 | . | TRBV28 | . | CASRLGLNTDTQYF | TGTGCCAGCAGGTTGGGATTGAATACAGATACGCAGTATTTT
TRBJ1-4 | . | TRBV18 | . | CASSPGPGNEKLFF | TGTGCCAGCTCACCGGGGCCCGGTAATGAAAAACTGTTTTTT
TRBJ1-1 | . | TRBV7-9 | few | CASRPGALGTTEAFF | TGTGCCAGCCGCCCCGGGGCCTTGGGGACCACTGAAGCTTTCTTT
TRBJ1-2 | . | TRBV7-2 | once | CASSQTEEGYYGYTF | TGTGCCAGCAGCCAGACTGAGGAGGGGTACTATGGCTACACCTTC
TRBJ2-3 | . | TRBV27 | . | CASGIGGDTQYF | TGTGCCAGCGGCATAGGGGGGGATACGCAGTATTTT
TRBJ2-2 | TRBD2 | TRBV6-5 | . | CASRTSGSSTGELFF | TGTGCCAGCAGGACTAGCGGGAGTAGCACCGGGGAGCTGTTTTTT
TRBJ1-1 | . | TRBV28 | . | CASSLPTVVPEAFF | TGTGCCAGCAGTTTACCAACAGTAGTCCCTGAAGCTTTCTTT
TRBJ2-3 | . | TRBV25-1 | . | CASSDPSGPEADTQYF | TGTGCCAGCAGTGACCCGAGCGGGCCGGAGGCAGATACGCAGTATTTT
TRBJ2-7 | . | TRBV29-1 | . | CSVAKLDPSEQYF | TGCAGCGTTGCGAAACTAGATCCAAGCGAGCAGTACTTC
TRBJ1-5 | TRBD1 | TRBV28 | . | CASSRPWDRTNQPQHF | TGTGCCAGCAGCCGCCCCTGGGACAGGACCAATCAGCCCCAGCATTTT
TRBJ1-3 | TRBD1 | TRBV14 | . | CASSPLGQGSGNTIYF | TGTGCCAGCAGCCCACTTGGACAGGGCAGTGGAAACACCATATATTTT
TRBJ2-7 | . | TRBV7-9 | . | CASSLGPGWTNEQYF | TGTGCCAGCAGCTTGGGGCCCGGATGGACTAACGAGCAGTACTTC
TRBJ2-4 | TRBD2 | TRBV5-1 | once | CASSLGLAGAENIQYF | TGCGCCAGCAGCTTGGGTCTAGCGGGAGCTGAAAACATTCAGTACTTC
TRBJ2-2 | . | TRBV19 | once | CASSPRDLITGELFF | TGTGCCAGTAGTCCACGGGACTTAATCACCGGGGAGCTGTTTTTT
TRBJ1-4 | . | TRBV7-9 | once | CASSLGASANEKLFF | TGTGCCAGCAGTTTAGGGGCGTCGGCTAATGAAAAACTGTTTTTT
TRBJ1-1 | TRBD1 | TRBV27 | . | CASRQTSSGGRTNTEAFF | TGTGCCAGCAGACAAACCTCATCAGGGGGTAGGACGAACACTGAAGCTTTCTTT
TRBJ1-5 | . | TRBV11-2 | . | CASSWTDSNQPQHF | TGTGCCAGCAGCTGGACAGATAGCAATCAGCCCCAGCATTTT
TRBJ1-2 | TRBD1 | TRBV6-5 | . | CASGLTGGDYGYTF | TGTGCCAGCGGCCTGACAGGGGGGGACTATGGCTACACCTTC
TRBJ2-1 | TRBD2 | TRBV5-6 | once | CASSSTSIAGGRNEQFF | TGTGCCAGCAGCTCGACCTCGATAGCGGGAGGGAGGAATGAGCAGTTCTTC
TRBJ2-3 | TRBD1 | TRBV28 | . | CASSSTGGTQYF | TGTGCCAGCAGTTCGACAGGGGGTACGCAGTATTTT
TRBJ2-3 | . | TRBV19 | . | CASRKGSADTQYF | TGTGCCAGTAGGAAAGGGAGTGCAGATACGCAGTATTTT
TRBJ1-1 | TRBD1 | TRBV28 | . | CASRTQGEVRAFF | TGTGCCAGCAGGACCCAGGGGGAGGTTAGGGCTTTCTTT
TRBJ2-5 | . | TRBV9 | . | CASSGPGETQYF | TGTGCCAGCAGCGGCCCAGGGGAGACCCAGTACTTC
TRBJ2-5 | . | TRBV29-1 | . | CSVEPRGEAQYF | TGCAGCGTTGAACCTAGAGGGGAGGCCCAGTACTTC
TRBJ1-2 | TRBD1 | TRBV6-5 | few | CASSPQGQVPYGYTF | TGTGCCAGCAGTCCACAAGGACAGGTACCCTATGGCTACACCTTC
TRBJ2-5 | TRBD1 | TRBV4-1 | . | CASSQVSGTEETQYF | TGCGCCAGCAGCCAAGTCTCTGGGACAGAAGAGACCCAGTACTTC
TRBJ1-5 | TRBD1 | TRBV7-8 | . | CASSLGDSGNQPQHF | TGTGCCAGCAGCTTAGGGGACAGTGGCAATCAGCCCCAGCATTTT
TRBJ2-3 | . | TRBV29-1 | . | CSVELAALGTDTQYF | TGCAGCGTTGAGTTGGCAGCTTTAGGCACAGATACGCAGTATTTT
TRBJ2-3 | . | TRBV5-1 | few | CASSLTGDTQYF | TGCGCCAGCAGCTTGACAGGGGATACGCAGTATTTT
TRBJ1-1 | . | TRBV7-8 | . | CASSLDSGRGTEAFF | TGTGCCAGCAGCTTAGATTCAGGGCGCGGCACTGAAGCTTTCTTT
TRBJ2-1 | TRBD2 | TRBV7-2 | . | CASSSRLAGYNEQFF | TGTGCCAGCAGCTCTCGACTAGCGGGCTACAATGAGCAGTTCTTC
TRBJ2-7 | . | TRBV15 | . | CATSPRPDSYEQCF | TGTGCCACCAGCCCCCGGCCCGACAGCTACGAGCAGTGCTTC
TRBJ1-6 | . | TRBV7-9 | . | CASSQSGSPLHF | TGTGCCAGCAGCCAAAGTGGTTCACCCCTCCACTTT
TRBJ1-2 | . | TRBV28 | few | CASSTPGYYGYTF | TGTGCCAGCAGTACTCCGGGTTACTATGGCTACACCTTC
TRBJ2-2 | . | TRBV6-6 | . | CASSKAANTGELFF | TGTGCCAGCAGTAAGGCCGCGAACACCGGGGAGCTGTTTTTT
TRBJ1-3 | . | TRBV5-1 | . | CASSLGDRDGNTIYF | TGCGCCAGCAGCTTGGGTGACCGAGATGGAAACACCATATATTTT